The 19 T cell receptor beta chains reported below all come from one sample, sequenced in a study of T cell repertoires in cytomegalovirus infection. TCRdb passed the reads through MiXCR, listing each CDR3 protein once. Seen here are about 490,000 distinct CDR3 sequences, about 30% observed once, and the top ten hold roughly an eighth. The specimen was PBMCs. The receptor set was obtained from a human donor in good health (CMV status not recorded). Some clones in this sample may be carry-over from other donors' samples.

This sequence joins TRBV7-3 and TRBJ2-2; tentatively, D is TRBD1 (6 bases). This CDR3 contains 14 residues. With 4 bases removed from V and 7 bases from J, the gap between germline ends came to 13 bases. Germline loops: CDR1 SGHTA, CDR2 FQGTGA. The CDR3: CASSYTGKNGELFF. CDR3 DNA: TGTGCCAGCAGCTATACAGGGAAAAACGGGGAGCTGTTTTTT.

The rearrangement joins TRBV10-3 to TRBJ2-3; no clear D gene. Germline CDR1 ENHRY, CDR2 SYGVKD. V was pared by 5 bases and J by 2 bases, with 17 bases between. The CDR3 sequence is 16 residues long. DNA for the CDR3: TGTGCCATCAGTACGGGTGGGAACGGACCCACAGATACGCAGTATTTT. The encoded protein is CAISTGGNGPTDTQYF.

The chain carries TRBV7-8 and TRBJ2-6, with 8 bases matching TRBD1. The CDR3 is 16 residues long. CDR1 and CDR2 (germline): SGHVS, FQNEAQ. With V trimmed by 4 bases and J by 4 bases, 6 bases remained unmatched. The CDR3 nucleotides read TGTGCCAGCAGCTCTACCAGGGGGCTCGGGGCCAACGTCCTGACTTTC. This gives the protein CASSSTRGLGANVLTF.

The chain is built from TRBV4-1 and TRBJ2-7; TRBD1 is a possible D gene (5 bases). Trimming took off 5 bases at V and 0 bases at J, with 14 bases between the two ends. CDR3 length equals 15 residues. Per the germline V gene, CDR1 is MGHRA and CDR2 is YSYEKL. The CDR3 is CASSLDQGSSYEQYF. Here the CDR3 DNA reads TGCGCCAGCAGCTTAGATCAGGGTTCCTCCTACGAGCAGTACTTC.

This clonotype was counted a few times. The gene calls are TRBV11-2 and TRBJ2-2; 8 bases map to TRBD2. The CDR3 is made up of 15 amino acids. Trimming cost V 5 bases and J 5 bases; bases outside gene matches: 7. Germline CDR1 reads SGHAT; CDR2 reads FQNNGV. The CDR3, as DNA: TGTGCCAGCAGCCCCGGGGCTAGCGGGACCGGGGAGCTGTTTTTT. Its protein is CASSPGASGTGELFF.

V and J are TRBV9 and TRBJ1-1; 8 bases line up with TRBD1. The V gene's germline CDR1 is SGDLS and CDR2 YYNGEE. The CDR3 spans 14 residues. Trimming at V came to 3 bases and at J to 5 bases, leaving 6 bases not matched to a gene. The CDR3 nucleotides read TGTGCCAGCAGCGCCTCAGGGGGCGATACTGAAGCTTTCTTT. It specifies CASSASGGDTEAFF. Filled out from reference TRBV9 and TRBJ1-1, the complete variable domain reads DSGVTQTPKHLITATGQRVTLRCSPRSGDLSVYWYQQSLDQGLQFLIQYYNGEERAKGNILERFSAQQFPDLHSELNLSSLELGDSALYFCASSASGGDTEAFFGQGTRLTVV.

V and J are TRBV6-6 and TRBJ1-5; tentatively, D is TRBD1 (5 bases). The V and J ends lost 5 bases and 3 bases respectively, with 11 bases between them. CDR1 is MNHNY, CDR2 SVGAGI, per germline (reference sequence). This CDR3 has 14 amino acids. The CDR3 DNA reads TGTGCCAGCAGTCCGAAGGGGATCAATCAGCCCCAGCATTTT. Its translation: CASSPKGINQPQHF.

J is TRBJ1-5 and V is TRBV20-1, with D hard to call. Germline loops: CDR1 DFQATT, CDR2 SNEGSKA (reference sequence). The V gene lost 4 bases and the J gene lost 5 bases, with 15 bases spanning the gap. The CDR3 is 14 residues long. Here the CDR3 reads CSATPRDKHQPQHF. DNA for the CDR3: TGCAGTGCTACGCCCAGAGACAAGCATCAGCCCCAGCATTTT.

This clonotype was detected only a few times. The chain combines TRBV18 with TRBJ1-5; weak D call: TRBD1 (5 bases). Trimming stripped 4 bases from V and 2 bases from J, with 15 bases between. Germline CDR1 reads KGHSH; CDR2 reads LQKENI. The CDR3 sequence is 16 residues long. This chain's CDR3 is CASSQTQGSGNQPQHF. For the CDR3, the DNA is TGTGCCAGCTCACAAACCCAGGGCAGTGGCAATCAGCCCCAGCATTTT. The variable domain in full, with the rest retrieved from reference TRBV18 and TRBJ1-5, is NAGVMQNPRHLVRRRGQEARLRCSPMKGHSHVYWYRQLPEEGLKFMVYLQKENIIDESGMPKERFSAEFPKEGPSILRIQQVVRGDSAAYFCASSQTQGSGNQPQHFGDGTRLSIL.

This clonotype was recorded at least ten times. V and J are TRBV7-2 and TRBJ2-5; 10 positions agree with TRBD2. V was pared by 5 bases and J by 5 bases, with 5 bases of the junction left unmatched. The CDR3 is made up of 14 amino acids. CDR1 and CDR2 (germline): SGHTA, FQGNSA. CDR3 DNA sequence: TGTGCCAGCAGCGATAGCGGGAGGTTGGAGACCCAGTACTTC. This translates into CASSDSGRLETQYF. The full variable domain, completed using reference TRBV7-2 and TRBJ2-5, is GAGVSQSPSNKVTEKGKDVELRCDPISGHTALYWYRQSLGQGLEFLIYFQGNSAPDKSGLPSDRFSAERTGGSVSTLTIQRTQQEDSAVYLCASSDSGRLETQYFGPGTRLLVL.

In this sample, this clonotype turned up many times. The rearrangement links TRBV7-8 to TRBJ2-3, with 13 bases matching TRBD2. The length of the CDR3 is 16 residues. Germline assignment: CDR1 SGHVS and CDR2 FQNEAQ. Trimming removed 5 bases from V and 7 bases from J; junction bases left unmatched: 9. CDR3 region: CASSPTSGRAGNTQYF. CDR3 bases: TGTGCCAGCAGCCCCACTAGCGGGAGGGCAGGAAATACGCAGTATTTT.

This chain joins TRBV7-6 and TRBJ1-6; D is possibly TRBD1 (5 bases). Trimming left V 5 bases short and J 6 bases short, with 14 bases between. Per germline, CDR1 SGHVS and CDR2 FNYEAQ. This CDR3 is built from 15 residues. The CDR3: CASSAGTSLNSPLHF. The CDR3 DNA follows: TGTGCCAGCAGCGCGGGGACTTCTCTTAATTCACCCCTCCACTTT.

This clonotype occurred once. The J gene is TRBJ2-7, the V gene TRBV18; tentatively, D is TRBD1 (5 bases). V was cut by 2 bases and J by 5 bases, with 10 bases left in between. This CDR3 is 13 amino acids long. CDR1 and CDR2 (germline): KGHSH, LQKENI. The CDR3 region has the DNA TGTGCCAGCTCACCAATTAGCAGGGACGAGCAGTACTTC. Encoded protein: CASSPISRDEQYF.

This clonotype has a handful of counts. The rearrangement uses TRBV7-2 and TRBJ2-1; 11 nucleotides match TRBD2. The CDR3 is made up of 15 amino acids. The germline V gene has CDR1 SGHTA and CDR2 FQGNSA. V shed 5 bases, J shed 6 bases, and the junction held 6 bases outside the gene matches. The CDR3 loop reads CASSATSGMPNEQFF. CDR3 bases: TGTGCCAGCAGCGCGACTAGCGGGATGCCCAATGAGCAGTTCTTC.

In this sample, this clonotype turned up a few times. The chain joins TRBV6-2 or TRBV6-3 to TRBJ2-7, with 12 bases lining up with TRBD2. V shed 7 bases and J 4 bases; nucleotides not matched to a gene: 26. Germline values: CDR1 MNHEY, CDR2 SVGEGT. CDR3 length: 21 residues. The CDR3 loop is CASNSVRRPGRLAGDEYEQYF. CDR3 DNA: TGTGCCAGCAACTCCGTAAGACGGCCTGGGAGACTAGCGGGAGATGAGTACGAGCAGTACTTC.

This chain links TRBV6-2 or TRBV6-3 with TRBJ2-7, with no clear D. Germline CDR1 reads MNHEY; CDR2 reads SVGEGT. Trimming left V 7 bases short and J 3 bases short, with 22 bases between. The CDR3 loop spans 16 amino acids. CDR3 DNA sequence: TGTGCCAGCATTCAAGATCCAAGTCGCTTGCTCTACGAGCAGTACGTC. Its translation: CASIQDPSRLLYEQYV.

This chain connects TRBV6-2 or TRBV6-3 to TRBJ2-5, with TRBD2 matching over 9 bases. Germline V gene sequence: CDR1 MNHEY, CDR2 SVGEGT. Trimming cost V 2 bases and J 1 base; bases outside gene matches: 5. This CDR3 comprises 16 residues. In DNA form, the CDR3 reads TGTGCCAGCAGTTACGTGGGTAGCGGGAGCCAAGAGACCCAGTACTTC. This gives the protein CASSYVGSGSQETQYF.

The V gene is TRBV6-6, the J gene TRBJ2-1; 9 bases agree with TRBD2. Per germline, CDR1 MNHNY and CDR2 SVGAGI (reference sequence). V was clipped by 2 bases and J by 6 bases; unmatched bases: 14. The CDR3 runs 18 residues. The CDR3 protein is CASSYDLKAGGSFNEQFF. The CDR3 nucleotides are TGTGCCAGCAGTTACGACCTTAAAGCGGGAGGTAGTTTCAATGAGCAGTTCTTC.

The chain recombines TRBV2 with TRBJ2-2; 7 nucleotides match TRBD1. CDR1 and CDR2 (germline): SNHLY, FYNNEI. This CDR3 is 16 amino acids long. V gave up 9 bases and J gave up 2 bases; unmatched junction bases: 12. The CDR3 coding sequence is TGTGCCAGAAGTACTAGGGGACAGATTAACACCGGGGAGCTGTTTTTT. Translated, it gives CARSTRGQINTGELFF.